This T cell receptor beta chain was identified during a study of tumor-infiltrating lymphocytes in primary liver carcinoma. Study at large: Measuring about 4.2 to 11 cm across, the tumors were staged as T1-T3 N0M0.

The study's findings and limits: The study found tumor-adjacent and tumor-blood pairs overlapped less than tumor region pairs.

About this clonotype: Its antigen is unknown. One end of the junction varies from germline; a read error may be responsible.

TCR beta cDNA was reverse-transcribed from about 500 ng of total RNA. The reaction used a constant-region primer and ProtoScript II reverse transcriptase. Three rounds of nested multiplex PCR with slightly modified ARM-PCR produced TCR beta libraries. The two initial PCR rounds, about 9 cycles each, used TRBV1-TRBV30 forward and C-beta reverse primers. TCRdb processed the multiplex PCR reads anew with MiXCR; each CDR3 protein has one entry. Of roughly 49,000 distinct CDR3 sequences in the sample, less than 75% were seen once. Germline CDR1 SGHAT, CDR2 FQNNGV. This CDR3 contains 13 residues. It was from about 20-30 mg of unsorted bulk tissue that RNA and DNA were co-extracted. Surgery removed the patients' primary liver carcinoma. All tumor samples contained more than 85% viable tumor cells.

The genes are TRBV11-2 and TRBJ2-1; no clear D gene. This TCR came from a man aged 35-49 years with primary liver carcinoma and hepatitis B virus infection. Sequenced material: liver tumor tissue from sampling region 5. Subset given: tumor region T5, tumor centre. CDR3: CASGLNGAYEEFF. The CDR3 nucleotides read TGTGCCAGTGGCTTAAATGGTGCCTATGAGGAGTTCTTC.